The clone carrying this T cell receptor beta chain was observed a handful of times. The antigen remains unidentified. The TCR beta cDNA libraries carried unique molecular identifiers. TCRdb reanalysed the PCR reads using MiXCR and keeps one entry per CDR3 protein. Among roughly 800,000 distinct CDR3 sequences listed, roughly half were seen once. This entry is derived from a study of post-analysis software for immune sequencing data. The V end lost 1 base, the J end lost 8 bases, and 12 bases lay between the germline ends. The CDR3 is 14 residues long. Study results and limitations: Elevated frequency relative to controls characterized several TRBV segments in patients, TRBV5-6, TRBV5-1 and TRBV20-1 among them. Controls showed significantly higher normalized Chao1 diversity than did multiple sclerosis patients.

The sequenced sample was blood. The sequence was collected from a girl aged 10 to 17 with multiple sclerosis. The V and J genes are TRBV12-3 or TRBV12-4 and TRBJ2-1; D is ambiguous. The CDR3 DNA is TGTGCCAGCAGTTTAGTCCCCACAAGTGATGAGCAGTTCTTC. Its translation is CASSLVPTSDEQFF.